These 16 T cell receptor beta chains share one sample of origin, sequenced in a study of blood T cell repertoires in COVID-19. The data were produced by immunoSEQ multiplex PCR, yet TCRdb's version contains in-frame clones alone and is incomplete. The sample holds approximately 99,000 clones, approximately 82% seen once. The sample was peripheral blood. The receptors originated from a woman aged 70-85 years with acute or convalescent COVID-19.

This clone came up once. This chain links TRBV6-1 with TRBJ1-6; D call uncertain. Germline V gives CDR1 MNHNS, CDR2 SASEGT. CDR3 length: 14 residues. The V end was cut by 1 base, the J end by 8 bases, with 9 bases between. CDR3 bases: TGTGCCAGCAGTGAAGGACTTTATGATTCACCCCTCCACTTT. Translation gives CASSEGLYDSPLHF.

V usage is TRBV10-3 and J usage is TRBJ2-5; TRBD2 might be the D (6 bases). V was shortened by 0 bases and J by 4 bases, with 12 bases between the two germline ends. Germline V gene lookup returns CDR1 ENHRY and CDR2 SYGVKD. The CDR3 is 15 residues long. As DNA, the CDR3 is TGTGCCATCAGTGAGTCGGAGGGGCTTGGAGAGACCCAGTACTTC. Translated: CAISESEGLGETQYF.

This chain uses TRBV4-2 with TRBJ1-1, with TRBD1 as a possible D gene (5 bases). The V and J ends lost 1 base and 6 bases respectively, with 21 bases between them. CDR3 length: 17 amino acids. Germline CDR1 reads LGHNA; CDR2 reads YNFKEQ. CDR3 protein: CASSQVRDRSGDPEAFF. CDR3 nucleotide sequence: TGTGCCAGCAGCCAAGTGAGGGACCGTTCGGGGGACCCTGAAGCTTTCTTT.

V usage is TRBV9 and J usage is TRBJ2-1; 9 bases align to TRBD2. Trimming cost V 5 bases and J 4 bases; bases outside gene matches: 7. Germline V CDR1 and CDR2: SGDLS, YYNGEE. The CDR3 is 15 amino acids. DNA of the CDR3: TGTGCCAGCAGTCTTAGCGGGAGAGTTTACAATGAGCAGTTCTTC. It translates to CASSLSGRVYNEQFF. The variable domain in full, with the rest retrieved from reference TRBV9 and TRBJ2-1, is DSGVTQTPKHLITATGQRVTLRCSPRSGDLSVYWYQQSLDQGLQFLIQYYNGEERAKGNILERFSAQQFPDLHSELNLSSLELGDSALYFCASSLSGRVYNEQFFGPGTRLTVL.

The DNA of the CDR3 is TGTGCCAGCAGTAAGACTAGCGGGGGGCCGGGAGAGCAGTACGTC. As protein: CASSKTSGGPGEQYV. The V gene is TRBV6-2 or TRBV6-3, the J gene TRBJ2-7; 13 nucleotides agree with TRBD2. Germline V CDR1 and CDR2: MNHEY, SVGEGT. The V segment lost 5 bases and the J segment 7 bases; nucleotides outside the gene matches: 8. There are 15 residues in the CDR3.

Points on this clone: This specimen includes other DNA sequences encoding the same CDR3. The chain uses TRBV27 and TRBJ1-2, with 8 bases fitting TRBD1. The junction had 4 bases not matched to a gene; V was cut back by 5 bases and J by 5 bases. Germline CDR1 MNHEY, CDR2 SMNVEV (reference sequence). The CDR3 runs 13 residues. In DNA form, the CDR3 reads TGTGCCAGCAGTCCAAGGACAGGGTATGGCTACACCTTC. Amino acid sequence: CASSPRTGYGYTF.

The chain carries TRBV11-3 and TRBJ2-1; 9 bases are a match to TRBD2. J gave up 4 bases and V 5 bases, and 6 bases lay outside the gene matches. The CDR3 is 15 residues long. The V gene's germline CDR1 is SGHNT and CDR2 YENEEA. CDR3 protein: CASSLAGSHYNEQFF. Here the CDR3 DNA reads TGTGCCAGCAGCCTAGCGGGGTCGCATTACAATGAGCAGTTCTTC. The complete variable domain, with remaining parts taken from reference TRBV11-3 and TRBJ2-1, reads EAGVVQSPRYKIIEKKQPVAFWCNPISGHNTLYWYLQNLGQGPELLIRYENEEAVDDSQLPKDRFSAERLKGVDSTLKIQPAELGDSAVYLCASSLAGSHYNEQFFGPGTRLTVL.

The rearrangement uses TRBV7-9 and TRBJ1-6; no clear D gene. The V and J ends lost 2 bases and 1 base respectively, with 3 bases between them. Looked up from germline, CDR1 is SEHNR and CDR2 is FQNEAQ (reference sequence). The CDR3 is 14 residues long. For the CDR3, the DNA is TGTGCCAGCAGCTTATCATCCTATAATTCACCCCTCCACTTT. Protein: CASSLSSYNSPLHF.

This rearrangement joins TRBV28 to TRBJ1-1; D not certain. Deletions cut 1 base from V and 4 bases from J, with 13 bases between. The CDR3 length is 15 residues. Germline lookup yields CDR1 MDHEN and CDR2 SYDVKM. The CDR3 nucleotides read TGTGCCAGCAGTTTATCAACCTTGGGCAGCACTGAAGCTTTCTTT. Its protein is CASSLSTLGSTEAFF.

The chain recombines TRBV11-2 with TRBJ1-5; D remains unclear. This CDR3 contains 15 residues. Germline V gene sequence: CDR1 SGHAT, CDR2 FQNNGV. V was trimmed by 0 bases and J by 4 bases, leaving 10 bases between them. The CDR3: CASSLDTSNNQPQHF. DNA for the CDR3: TGTGCCAGCAGCTTAGATACGAGCAATAATCAGCCCCAGCATTTT.

This sequence joins TRBV6-5 and TRBJ1-1; 8 bases map to TRBD1. Germline CDR1 reads MNHEY; CDR2 reads SVGAGI. V shed 5 bases, J shed 7 bases, and the junction held 3 bases outside the gene matches. This CDR3 has 12 amino acids. The CDR3 reads CASSTDRGEAFF. The CDR3 region has the DNA TGTGCCAGCAGTACTGACAGGGGTGAAGCTTTCTTT.

The chain carries TRBV9 and TRBJ1-4, with D possibly matching TRBD1 (6 bases). Germline V gene sequence: CDR1 SGDLS, CDR2 YYNGEE. The CDR3 has 15 amino acids. Trimming cost V 0 bases and J 8 bases, with 14 bases left between them. CDR3 bases: TGTGCCAGCAGCGTAGGAAACAGGGACCGGGAAAAACTGTTTTTT. The encoded protein is CASSVGNRDREKLFF.

The V call is TRBV20-1, the J call TRBJ1-2; D is unresolved. Per the germline V gene, CDR1 is DFQATT and CDR2 is SNEGSKA (reference sequence). The CDR3 covers 11 residues. V was cut by 6 bases and J by 7 bases, with 12 bases left in between. The chain's CDR3 is CSAIPPSGYTF. CDR3 DNA sequence: TGCAGTGCGATACCCCCTAGTGGCTACACCTTC.

CDR3 coding DNA: TGTGCCAGCAGCGTAGGCGAGGCTAGCGGCTACAATGAGCAGTTCTTC. Translating it yields CASSVGEASGYNEQFF. The chain links TRBV9 to TRBJ2-1; 7 bases fit TRBD2. V lost 0 bases, J lost 3 bases, and 6 bases stayed unmatched. The CDR3 contains 16 residues. The germline V gene has CDR1 SGDLS and CDR2 YYNGEE.

The chain combines TRBV7-9 with TRBJ2-5, with D possibly TRBD1 on 6 matching bases. V was trimmed by 0 bases and J by 2 bases, leaving 10 bases between them. The CDR3 contains 15 residues. Germline values: CDR1 SEHNR, CDR2 FQNEAQ (reference sequence). The CDR3 DNA sequence: TGTGCCAGCAGCTTAGCGCAGACAGGTCAAGAGACCCAGTACTTC. It is translated as CASSLAQTGQETQYF.

This rearrangement joins TRBV11-2 to TRBJ2-4, with 11 nucleotides matching TRBD2. With V trimmed by 3 bases and J by 7 bases, 17 bases remained unmatched. This CDR3 spans 19 amino acids. Germline values: CDR1 SGHAT, CDR2 FQNNGV. CDR3 in amino acids: CASSFHLRRTSGRRNIQYF. The CDR3 DNA follows: TGTGCCAGCAGCTTTCACCTGAGGAGAACTAGCGGGAGAAGGAACATTCAGTACTTC.